This T cell receptor (beta chain) was obtained from a study of beta chain features in type 1 diabetes. The trim removed 4 bases at V and 2 bases at J, leaving 7 bases unmatched. CDR3 size: 15 residues. The germline gives CDR1 MNHEY, CDR2 SVGAGI. The authors reverse transcribed all of the isolated RNA, so sequencing captured expressed TCRB transcripts. Measured with immunoSEQ multiplex PCR; TCRdb has only the in-frame clones, and not every one. The repertoire has 400,000 to 600,000 clones, 30% of them found once; the top ten carry 0.06% to 0.07%. This clone was counted once. The source of this sequence is a young man in good health. Source material: naive CD4+ T cells from blood. The chain recombines TRBV6-5 with TRBJ2-7; 8 positions match TRBD1. Here the CDR3 reads CASSFTGGSAYEQYF. CDR3 nucleotide sequence: TGTGCCAGCAGTTTCACAGGGGGTAGCGCCTACGAGCAGTACTTC.